This T cell receptor beta chain appears in the sequencing data of a study of T-cell memory formation after mild COVID-19. Study-wide points: Specificity for SARS-CoV-2 was not confirmed among the second-wave clones peaking on day 37. The study found contracting CD4+ clones mainly in CM and EM and contracting CD8+ clones in EMRA.

TCR alpha and TCR beta cDNA libraries carrying sample barcodes and UMIs came from 5'RACE with constant-segment primers. Via MiXCR, TCRdb re-called the 5' RACE reads, giving one row per CDR3 protein. The sample consists of hundreds of thousands of distinct CDR3 sequences, approximately 18% of them appearing once. Germline lookup yields CDR1 MGHRA and CDR2 YSYEKL. Trimming removed 5 bases from V and 7 bases from J, with 20 bases in between. The CDR3 contains 15 residues. With regard to this clonotype: Its specificity is unknown.

The chain couples TRBV4-1 to TRBJ1-2; tentatively, D is TRBD1 (6 bases). The receptor's source is an adult woman who had mild COVID-19 (a few samples of this study predate the infection). Cell type and time point are not known. The sample comprised PBMCs or a T cell subset sorted from them (not recorded which). Written as DNA, the CDR3 is TGCGCCAGCAGCTACGCAGGGGATCCGAATGGTGGCTACACCTTC. This gives the protein CASSYAGDPNGGYTF.